This TCR beta chain comes out of a study of Graves' ophthalmopathy and Graves' hyperthyroidism. Study-level points and caveats: The model achieved roughly 66% sensitivity and 72.22% specificity for ophthalmopathy progression. Detection in blood was also observed for most expanded thyroid clonotypes above 0.001 frequency.

Hyperthyroidism is called stable when no ophthalmopathy develops within 18 months of follow-up. Someone took the PBMCs out of 9.5 to 10 ml of fresh peripheral blood. Amplification of the TCR beta CDR3 regions used RNA transcripts (as template). The first-round RT-PCR employed HTBI primers together with the Qiagen OneStep RT-PCR kit. A multiplex PCR was then performed as the second round. TCRdb re-called the multiplex PCR reads with MiXCR, one entry per CDR3 protein. The sample carries 400,000 to 450,000 distinct CDR3 sequences, around a fifth recorded once. This clonotype was counted many times. Antigen specificity is unknown. Trimming shortened V by 5 bases and J by 0 bases, and 20 bases separated the two germline ends. The CDR3 has 18 amino acids.

The source material was peripheral blood. V usage is TRBV12-3 or TRBV12-4 and J usage is TRBJ1-5; D possibly corresponds to TRBD1 (5 bases). The receptor was isolated from a woman aged 18-29 years with stable Graves' hyperthyroidism. The CDR3 bases are TGTGCCAGCAGTACGTACCTGGGGGGTCAGGCTAGCAATCAGCCCCAGCATTTT. Translated, it gives CASSTYLGGQASNQPQHF.